This T cell receptor beta chain was recorded in a study of blood T cell repertoires in COVID-19. Germline V gene sequence: CDR1 MGHRA, CDR2 YSYEKL. This CDR3 region has 16 residues. V lost 0 bases and J lost 1; bases outside the gene matches: 3. Clones were sequenced by immunoSEQ multiplex PCR, and TCRdb holds only the in-frame ones, with some missing. Of 150,000 to 250,000 clones in the sample, approximately 84% were seen once. The source is a human donor with acute or convalescent COVID-19. The donor label of this sample is uncertain. This sequence joins TRBV4-1 and TRBJ2-1; 7 nucleotides line up with TRBD2. Sequenced input: peripheral blood. The CDR3, as DNA: TGCGCCAGCAGCCAAGATGGTAGCGGGTCCTACAATGAGCAGTTCTTC. It translates to CASSQDGSGSYNEQFF.